Listed below are T cell receptor beta chains from one sample, sequenced in a study of molecular identifiers for immune sequencing clone quantification. TCRdb itself ran the PCR reads through MiXCR, one entry per CDR3 protein. The sample shows about 97,000 distinct CDR3 sequences, more than 20% of them seen only once. Sequencing was done on a sample of naive CD8+ T cells from blood, with Jurkat cell RNA spiked in. The receptors originated from a human donor in good health. Some libraries in this study had Jurkat cell RNA spiked in. Both conserved end residues are part of each CDR3.

TRBJ2-5	TRBV5-1	CASSSPGRSDQETQYF
TRBJ2-7	TRBV19	CASSISGHGYEQYF
TRBJ2-6	TRBV20-1	CSAGARRAGANVLTF
TRBJ2-6	TRBV13	CASSSPPDRSPVYGANVLTF
TRBJ2-5	TRBV6-2/TRBV6-3	CASRPSLAGEYF
TRBJ1-5	TRBV30	CAWGTGVGQPQHF
TRBJ1-6	TRBV7-2	CASSLAFGQEYNSPLHF
TRBJ2-1	TRBV20-1	CSARERGKTTYNEQFF
TRBJ1-4	TRBV20-1	CSARDLGGPNEKLFF
TRBJ1-2	TRBV30	CAWNTVGYGYTF
TRBJ2-7	TRBV4-2	CASSLLAPGTGSYEQYF
TRBJ2-5	TRBV27	CASRDREQETQYF
TRBJ1-1	TRBV6-5	CASSYSGDDTEAFF
TRBJ2-5	TRBV7-6	CASSTRTSGNQETQYF
TRBJ1-1	TRBV19	CASSLLRTGGDSEAFF
TRBJ2-1	TRBV6-2/TRBV6-3	CASSYAAGGHNEQFF
TRBJ2-3	TRBV24-1	CATSDLQGDTQYF
TRBJ2-7	TRBV30	CALELPGLLYEQYF
TRBJ2-7	TRBV7-2	CASSSGLAGPFYEQYF
TRBJ2-7	TRBV21-1	CASSATGVPYEQYF
TRBJ2-1	TRBV4-3	CASSQDRVVQGIYYEQFF
TRBJ2-7	TRBV28	CASSLEGQGAYEQYF
TRBJ2-7	TRBV4-3	CASSQDAFYEQYF
TRBJ2-3	TRBV7-9	CASSPPVGTDTQYF
TRBJ2-5	TRBV13	CASSTPSEGAEETQYF
TRBJ2-7	TRBV4-2	CASSQDPGAPSEQYF
TRBJ2-7	TRBV5-1	CASSLVLDEQYF
TRBJ2-4	TRBV6-6	CASSYRGSKNIQYF
TRBJ2-2	TRBV7-9	CASSPTTGELFF
TRBJ2-1	TRBV7-8	CASSLGPGQGSRNEQFF
TRBJ2-5	TRBV28	CASSLNAVETQYF
TRBJ2-1	TRBV12-3/TRBV12-4	CASSGLADYNEQFF
TRBJ2-7	TRBV20-1	CSGRLAGDYEQYF
TRBJ2-5	TRBV7-9	CASRSRTVQETQYF
TRBJ2-6	TRBV7-9	CASSRGPVSSGANVLTF
TRBJ1-5	TRBV6-2/TRBV6-3	CASSYTGIGQPQHF
TRBJ1-2	TRBV3-2	CASSQAAGTYRDSGYTF
TRBJ1-5	TRBV28	CASSFREGQPQHF
TRBJ1-1	TRBV3-1	CASSDDRWTEAFF
TRBJ1-1	TRBV19	CASSIGKAREAFF
TRBJ2-7	TRBV28	CASSFRGLSYEQYF
TRBJ2-5	TRBV7-9	CASSLSGGAAETQYF
TRBJ2-5	TRBV29-1	CSAGGGGGFGLGETQYF
TRBJ1-1	TRBV27	CASSLRGYTEAFF
TRBJ2-1	TRBV4-1	CASSQDRATTEQFF
TRBJ1-1	TRBV7-2	CASSPPFGLEAFF